This TCR beta chain was sequenced during a study of radiation and T cells in renal cell carcinoma. Assay used: immunoSEQ multiplex PCR; TCRdb lists only in-frame clones, some missing. The sample has roughly 80,000 clones, 80% to 90% seen once. The time point is: blood 2 weeks post-SBRT. The treatment: 15 Gy SBRT to primary tumor, nephrectomy 4 weeks later. The V gene lost 6 bases and the J gene lost 4 bases, with 17 bases spanning the gap. Germline V CDR1 and CDR2: MNHNS, SASEGT. This CDR3 has 15 residues. The clonotype comes from a woman aged 45-65 years with renal cell carcinoma. The V gene is TRBV6-1, the J gene TRBJ2-3; a weak D match, TRBD1 (5 bases). Specimen: blood, collected from a patient whose treatment included radiotherapy and nephrectomy. The CDR3 DNA follows: TGTGCCAGCAGAAGACAGTCGCTCCCCCCAGATACGCAGTATTTT. This encodes CASRRQSLPPDTQYF.